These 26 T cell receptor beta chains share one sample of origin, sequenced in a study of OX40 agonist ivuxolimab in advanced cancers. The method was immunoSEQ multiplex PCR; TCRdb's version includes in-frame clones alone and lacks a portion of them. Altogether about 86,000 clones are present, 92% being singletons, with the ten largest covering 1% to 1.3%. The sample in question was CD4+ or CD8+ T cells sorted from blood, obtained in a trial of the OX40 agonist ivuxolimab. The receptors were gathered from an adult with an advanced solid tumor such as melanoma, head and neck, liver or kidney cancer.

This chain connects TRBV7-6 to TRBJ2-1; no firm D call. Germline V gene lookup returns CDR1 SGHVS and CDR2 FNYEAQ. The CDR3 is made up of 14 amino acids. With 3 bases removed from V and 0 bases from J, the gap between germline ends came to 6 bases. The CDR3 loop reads CASSFVGSYNEQFF. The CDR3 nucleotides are TGTGCCAGCAGCTTTGTGGGCTCCTACAATGAGCAGTTCTTC.

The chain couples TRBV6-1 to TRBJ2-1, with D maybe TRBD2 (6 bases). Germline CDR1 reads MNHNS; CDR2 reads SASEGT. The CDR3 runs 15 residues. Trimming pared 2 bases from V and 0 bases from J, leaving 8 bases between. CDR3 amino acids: CASSEYGSSYNEQFF. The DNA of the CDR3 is TGTGCCAGCAGTGAATACGGGAGCTCCTACAATGAGCAGTTCTTC.

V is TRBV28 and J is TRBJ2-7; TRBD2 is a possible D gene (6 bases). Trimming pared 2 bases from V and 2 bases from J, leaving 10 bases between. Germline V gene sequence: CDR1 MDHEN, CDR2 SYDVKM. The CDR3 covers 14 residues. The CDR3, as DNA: TGTGCCAGCAGTTTAAGCGGGCCCCCCTACGAGCAGTACTTC. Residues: CASSLSGPPYEQYF.

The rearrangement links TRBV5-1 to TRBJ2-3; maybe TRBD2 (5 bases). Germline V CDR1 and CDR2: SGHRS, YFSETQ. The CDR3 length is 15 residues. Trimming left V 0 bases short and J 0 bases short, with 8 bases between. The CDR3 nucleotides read TGCGCCAGCAGCTTGGATAGGACTAGCACAGATACGCAGTATTTT. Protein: CASSLDRTSTDTQYF.

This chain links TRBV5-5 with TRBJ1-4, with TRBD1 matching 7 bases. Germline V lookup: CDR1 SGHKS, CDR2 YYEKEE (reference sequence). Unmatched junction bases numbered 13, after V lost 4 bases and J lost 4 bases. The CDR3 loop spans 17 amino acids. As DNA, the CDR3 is TGTGCCAGCAGCCGTCGGGACCCAGGGGGTAGTAATGAAAAACTGTTTTTT. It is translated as CASSRRDPGGSNEKLFF.

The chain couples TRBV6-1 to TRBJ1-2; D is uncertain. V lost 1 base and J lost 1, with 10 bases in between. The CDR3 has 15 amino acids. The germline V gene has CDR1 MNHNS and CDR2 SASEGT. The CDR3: CASSEVGGHNYGYTF. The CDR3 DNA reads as TGTGCCAGCAGTGAAGTAGGCGGCCATAACTATGGCTACACCTTC.

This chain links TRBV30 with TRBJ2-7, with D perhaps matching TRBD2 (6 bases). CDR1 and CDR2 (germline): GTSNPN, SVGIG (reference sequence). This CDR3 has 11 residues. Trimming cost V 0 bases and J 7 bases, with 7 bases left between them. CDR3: CAWSVRGEQYF. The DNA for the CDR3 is TGTGCCTGGAGTGTTCGGGGGGAGCAGTACTTC. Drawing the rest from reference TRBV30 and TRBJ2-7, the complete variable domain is SQTIHQWPATLVQPVGSPLSLECTVEGTSNPNLYWYRQAAGRGLQLLFYSVGIGQISSEVPQNLSASRPQDRQFILSSKKLLLSDSGFYLCAWSVRGEQYFGPGTRLTVT.

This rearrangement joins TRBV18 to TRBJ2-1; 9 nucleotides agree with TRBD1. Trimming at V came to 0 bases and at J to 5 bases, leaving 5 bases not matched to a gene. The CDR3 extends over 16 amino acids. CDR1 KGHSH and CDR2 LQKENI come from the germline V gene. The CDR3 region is CASSPPNRGQDNEQFF. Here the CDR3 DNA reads TGTGCCAGCTCACCACCCAACAGGGGGCAGGACAATGAGCAGTTCTTC.

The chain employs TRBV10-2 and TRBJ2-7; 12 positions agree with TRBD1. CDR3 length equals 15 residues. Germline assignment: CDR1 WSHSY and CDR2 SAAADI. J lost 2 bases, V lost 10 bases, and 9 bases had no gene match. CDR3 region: CATSKGTGGPYEQYF. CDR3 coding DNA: TGCGCCACCTCCAAAGGGACAGGGGGCCCCTACGAGCAGTACTTC.

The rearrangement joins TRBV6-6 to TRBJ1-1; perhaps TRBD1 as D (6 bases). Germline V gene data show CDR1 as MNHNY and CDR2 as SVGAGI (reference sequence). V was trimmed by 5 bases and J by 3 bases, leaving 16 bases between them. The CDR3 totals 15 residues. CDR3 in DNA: TGTGCCAGCAGTGGGACGGGGGCAGGCGACACTGAAGCTTTCTTT. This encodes CASSGTGAGDTEAFF.

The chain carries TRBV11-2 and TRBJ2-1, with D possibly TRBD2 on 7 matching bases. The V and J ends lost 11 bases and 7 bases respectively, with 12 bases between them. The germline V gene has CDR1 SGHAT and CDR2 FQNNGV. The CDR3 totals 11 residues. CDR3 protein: CACGGLNEQFF. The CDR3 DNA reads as TGTGCCTGCGGGGGCCTTAATGAGCAGTTCTTC.

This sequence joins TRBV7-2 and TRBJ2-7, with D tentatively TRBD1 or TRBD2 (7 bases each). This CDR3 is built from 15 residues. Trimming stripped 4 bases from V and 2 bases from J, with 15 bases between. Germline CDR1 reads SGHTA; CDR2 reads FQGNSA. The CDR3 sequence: CASSSAGGGTYEQYF. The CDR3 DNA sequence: TGTGCCAGCAGCTCGGCAGGGGGAGGGACCTACGAGCAGTACTTC.

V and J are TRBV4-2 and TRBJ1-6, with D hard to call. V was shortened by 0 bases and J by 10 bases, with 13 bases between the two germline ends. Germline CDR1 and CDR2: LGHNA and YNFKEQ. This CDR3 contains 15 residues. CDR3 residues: CASSQDGVLLSPLHF. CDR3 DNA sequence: TGTGCCAGCAGCCAAGATGGGGTATTATTATCACCCCTCCACTTT.

The CDR3 spells CASSLAVGSYNIQYF. The CDR3 nucleotides are TGCGCCAGCAGCTTGGCCGTAGGGTCTTATAACATTCAGTACTTC. The chain joins TRBV5-1 to TRBJ2-4, with D unclear. This CDR3 is 15 amino acids long. The V and J ends lost 0 bases and 7 bases respectively, with 14 bases between them. Germline V gene data show CDR1 as SGHRS and CDR2 as YFSETQ. Variable domain in full (rest from reference TRBV5-1 and TRBJ2-4): KAGVTQTPRYLIKTRGQQVTLSCSPISGHRSVSWYQQTPGQGLQFLFEYFSETQRNKGNFPGRFSGRQFSNSRSEMNVSTLELGDSALYLCASSLAVGSYNIQYFGAGTRLSVL.

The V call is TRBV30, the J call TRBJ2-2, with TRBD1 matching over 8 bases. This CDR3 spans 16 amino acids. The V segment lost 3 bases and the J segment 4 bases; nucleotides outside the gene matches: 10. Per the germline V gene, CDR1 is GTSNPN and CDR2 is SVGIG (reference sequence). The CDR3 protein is CAWRTGNRGVTGELFF. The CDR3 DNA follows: TGTGCCTGGAGGACGGGGAACAGGGGGGTCACCGGGGAGCTGTTTTTT.

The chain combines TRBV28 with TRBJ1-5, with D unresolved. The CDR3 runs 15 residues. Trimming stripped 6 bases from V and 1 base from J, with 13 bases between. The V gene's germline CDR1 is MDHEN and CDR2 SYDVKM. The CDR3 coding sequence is TGTGCCAGCAGCCTTTACCGACCCAGCAATCAGCCCCAGCATTTT. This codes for CASSLYRPSNQPQHF.

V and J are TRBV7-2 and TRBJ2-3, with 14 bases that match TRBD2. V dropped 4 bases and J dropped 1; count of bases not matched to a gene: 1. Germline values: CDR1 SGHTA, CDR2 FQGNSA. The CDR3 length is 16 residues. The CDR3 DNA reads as TGTGCCAGCAGCTCGGGACTAGCGGGGGGCACAGATACGCAGTATTTT. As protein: CASSSGLAGGTDTQYF.

Written as DNA, the CDR3 is TGTGCCAGCAGCCGACTAGCGGGCACAGATACGCAGTATTTT. This translates into CASSRLAGTDTQYF. The rearrangement uses TRBV7-6 and TRBJ2-3, with 9 bases aligning to TRBD2. The J segment lost 1 base and the V segment lost 5 bases, leaving 1 base of the junction unmatched. The V gene's germline CDR1 is SGHVS and CDR2 FNYEAQ. CDR3 length equals 14 residues.

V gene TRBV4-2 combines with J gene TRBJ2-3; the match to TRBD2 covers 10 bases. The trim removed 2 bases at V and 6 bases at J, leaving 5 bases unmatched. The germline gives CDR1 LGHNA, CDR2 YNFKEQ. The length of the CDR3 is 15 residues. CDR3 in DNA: TGTGCCAGCAGCCAACCGGGACTAGCGACGGATACGCAGTATTTT. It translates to CASSQPGLATDTQYF.

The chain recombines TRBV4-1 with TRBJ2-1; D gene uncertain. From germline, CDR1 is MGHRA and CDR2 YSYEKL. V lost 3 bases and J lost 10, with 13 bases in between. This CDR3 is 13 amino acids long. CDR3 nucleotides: TGCGCCAGCAGCCAGACCCTGGTGGACGAGCAGTTCTTC. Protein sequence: CASSQTLVDEQFF.

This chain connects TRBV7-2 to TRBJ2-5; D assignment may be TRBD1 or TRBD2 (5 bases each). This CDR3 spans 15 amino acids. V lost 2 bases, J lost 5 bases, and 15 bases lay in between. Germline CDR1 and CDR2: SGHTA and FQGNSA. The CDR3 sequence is CASSLKGTAGETQYF. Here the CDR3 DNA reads TGTGCCAGCAGCTTAAAGGGGACGGCGGGCGAGACCCAGTACTTC. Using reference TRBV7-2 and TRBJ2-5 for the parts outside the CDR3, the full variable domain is GAGVSQSPSNKVTEKGKDVELRCDPISGHTALYWYRQSLGQGLEFLIYFQGNSAPDKSGLPSDRFSAERTGGSVSTLTIQRTQQEDSAVYLCASSLKGTAGETQYFGPGTRLLVL.

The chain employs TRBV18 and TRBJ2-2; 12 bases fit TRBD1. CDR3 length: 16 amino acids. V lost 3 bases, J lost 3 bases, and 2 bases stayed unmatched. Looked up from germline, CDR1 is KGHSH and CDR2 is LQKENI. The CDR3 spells CASSPGTGGYTGELFF. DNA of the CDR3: TGTGCCAGCTCACCCGGGACAGGGGGCTACACCGGGGAGCTGTTTTTT. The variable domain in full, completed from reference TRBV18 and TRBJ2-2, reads NAGVMQNPRHLVRRRGQEARLRCSPMKGHSHVYWYRQLPEEGLKFMVYLQKENIIDESGMPKERFSAEFPKEGPSILRIQQVVRGDSAAYFCASSPGTGGYTGELFFGEGSRLTVL.

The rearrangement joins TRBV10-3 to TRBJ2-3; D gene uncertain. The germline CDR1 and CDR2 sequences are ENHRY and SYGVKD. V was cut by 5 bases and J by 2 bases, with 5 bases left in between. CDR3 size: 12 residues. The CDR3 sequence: CAISQVTDTQYF. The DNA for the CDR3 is TGTGCCATCAGTCAGGTCACAGATACGCAGTATTTT.

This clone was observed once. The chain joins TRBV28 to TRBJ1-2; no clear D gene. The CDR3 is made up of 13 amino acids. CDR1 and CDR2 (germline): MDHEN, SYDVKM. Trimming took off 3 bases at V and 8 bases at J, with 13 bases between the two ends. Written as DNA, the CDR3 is TGTGCCAGCAGTTTTGTGGCCGTTCTCGGCTACACCTTC. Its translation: CASSFVAVLGYTF.

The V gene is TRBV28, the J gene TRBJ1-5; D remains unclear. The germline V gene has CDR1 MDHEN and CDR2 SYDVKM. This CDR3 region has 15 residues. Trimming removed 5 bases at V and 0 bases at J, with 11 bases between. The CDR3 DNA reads TGTGCCAGCAGTGCTCCGGACCGTAGCAATCAGCCCCAGCATTTT. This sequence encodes CASSAPDRSNQPQHF.

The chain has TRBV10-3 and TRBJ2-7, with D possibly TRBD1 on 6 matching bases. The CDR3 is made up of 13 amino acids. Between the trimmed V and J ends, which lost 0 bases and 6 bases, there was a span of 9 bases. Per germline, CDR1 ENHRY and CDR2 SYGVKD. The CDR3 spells CAISESTGPEQYF. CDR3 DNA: TGTGCCATCAGTGAGTCTACAGGGCCCGAGCAGTACTTC.